These 11 T cell receptor beta chains came from one sample sequenced in a study of regulatory T cells in long-lasting Graves disease. HTBI primers from iRepertoire and Arm-PCR of CDR3 regions yielded the TCR beta libraries. TCRdb recomputed calls from the multiplex PCR reads with MiXCR, one row per CDR3 protein. The data show roughly 350,000 distinct CDR3 sequences, 15% to 20% seen once. The sample's time point: newly diagnosed GD, antithyroid drugs for less than 3 months. Extracted RNA from PBMCs served as the source of the TCR library. These sequences were also reported in another study, on T cells in Graves' hyperthyroidism and ophthalmopathy.

Source: peripheral blood mononuclear cells (PBMCs), taken at new diagnosis, from a patient treated with antithyroid drugs. Receptor source: a woman younger than 35 with Graves disease.

This clonotype was counted at least ten times. The chain couples TRBV11-2 to TRBJ2-5; 10 nucleotides line up with TRBD1. Germline values: CDR1 SGHAT, CDR2 FQNNGV. The CDR3 totals 14 residues. The V and J ends lost 4 bases and 5 bases, in that order; junction bases with no gene match: 4. CDR3 bases: TGTGCCAGCAGCTCGGACAGGGGGGTGGAGACCCAGTACTTC. It yields the protein CASSSDRGVETQYF. Supplemented by reference TRBV11-2 and TRBJ2-5, the full variable domain reads EAGVAQSPRYKIIEKRQSVAFWCNPISGHATLYWYQQILGQGPKLLIQFQNNGVVDDSQLPKDRFSAERLKGVDSTLKIQPAKLEDSAVYLCASSSDRGVETQYFGPGTRLLVL.

This clonotype has a count of ten or more. The V and J genes are TRBV27 and TRBJ2-7, with a possible D match to TRBD2 (5 bases). Trimming left V 4 bases short and J 3 bases short, with 13 bases between. CDR1 is MNHEY and CDR2 is SMNVEV in the germline V gene (reference sequence). This CDR3 region has 14 residues. CDR3 sequence: CASSSGERNYEQYF. The CDR3 DNA is TGTGCCAGCAGTTCCGGGGAGAGAAACTACGAGCAGTACTTC.

This clonotype has ten or more counts. This chain uses TRBV12-3 or TRBV12-4 with TRBJ2-7; 8 bases align to TRBD2. The CDR3 runs 14 residues. V lost 3 bases, J lost 0 bases, and 1 base stayed unmatched. Written as DNA, the CDR3 is TGTGCCAGCAGTTTCGGGGGGGACTCCTACGAGCAGTACTTC. As protein: CASSFGGDSYEQYF.

This clonotype has a count of ten or more. The V gene is TRBV28, the J gene TRBJ2-3, with 10 bases lining up with TRBD2. CDR1 is MDHEN and CDR2 is SYDVKM in the germline V gene. V was clipped by 3 bases and J by 5 bases; unmatched bases: 14. CDR3 length: 18 amino acids. In nucleotides, the CDR3 is TGTGCCAGCAGTTTCCCCATGACCCTAGCGGGAGAACGAGATACGCAGTATTTT. Translating gives CASSFPMTLAGERDTQYF.

This sequence joins TRBV28 and TRBJ1-4; TRBD1 is a possible D gene (6 bases). Germline CDR1 and CDR2: MDHEN and SYDVKM. The V end lost 6 bases, the J end lost 5 bases, and 19 bases lay between the germline ends. The CDR3 sequence is 16 residues long. This CDR3 is CASSWRVGQKNEKLFF. CDR3 in DNA: TGTGCCAGCAGCTGGAGAGTCGGACAGAAGAATGAAAAACTGTTTTTT.

There are many counts of this clonotype. The V gene is TRBV27, the J gene TRBJ2-7; 7 positions match TRBD1. With 0 bases clipped from V and 0 bases from J, the junction kept 26 bases outside the gene matches. Germline CDR1 is MNHEY and CDR2 is SMNVEV (reference sequence). The CDR3 consists of 23 residues. As DNA, the CDR3 is TGTGCCAGCAGTTTATCGGCCAGATCGGTAAACACACTGGGACAGCCCATCTCCTACGAGCAGTACTTC. Its protein is CASSLSARSVNTLGQPISYEQYF.

This clonotype was detected a few times. This chain joins TRBV3-1 and TRBJ1-2; no firm D call. This CDR3 spans 15 amino acids. Trimming stripped 4 bases from V and 4 bases from J, with 16 bases between. Germline lookup yields CDR1 LGHDT and CDR2 YNNKEL (reference sequence). CDR3 region: CASSPSSRRTYGYTF. CDR3 sequence (DNA): TGTGCCAGCAGCCCTTCCTCTCGACGGACCTATGGCTACACCTTC.

This clonotype was observed a handful of times. For the CDR3, the DNA is TGTGCCAGTAGATCCCCGGAGGAGAACACTGAAGCTTTCTTT. Translation: CASRSPEENTEAFF. The chain employs TRBV19 and TRBJ1-1; D unresolved. CDR1 and CDR2 from the germline V gene are LNHDA and SQIVND (reference sequence). The CDR3 runs 14 residues. V gave up 6 bases and J gave up 1 base, with 12 bases separating them.

In this sample, this clonotype turned up many times. The J gene is TRBJ2-1, the V gene TRBV7-8, with 9 bases aligning to TRBD2. The CDR3 contains 19 residues. Germline loops: CDR1 SGHVS, CDR2 FQNEAQ. Trimming at V came to 6 bases and at J to 0 bases, leaving 15 bases not matched to a gene. The CDR3: CASRLRSAGGSSSYNEQFF. CDR3 in DNA: TGTGCCAGCAGGCTACGCTCAGCGGGAGGTAGCAGCTCCTACAATGAGCAGTTCTTC.

This clonotype was found many times. V and J are TRBV18 and TRBJ2-3, with D maybe TRBD2 (6 bases). With 3 bases removed from V and 4 bases from J, the gap between germline ends came to 20 bases. This CDR3 is 17 amino acids long. Germline-derived CDR1 and CDR2 are KGHSH and LQKENI. CDR3: CASSPAWPGRRSDTQYF. The CDR3 DNA is TGTGCCAGCTCACCTGCCTGGCCCGGGAGACGATCAGATACGCAGTATTTT.

This clonotype was recorded many times. The rearrangement joins TRBV28 to TRBJ1-2, with D possibly being TRBD1 (6 bases). This CDR3 is 14 amino acids long. Germline assignment: CDR1 MDHEN and CDR2 SYDVKM. V lost 6 bases to trimming and J lost 4 bases, with 15 bases between them. Written as DNA, the CDR3 is TGTGCCAGCAGCCTTCAGGGGACGGGCTATGGCTACACCTTC. Its protein is CASSLQGTGYGYTF.